This section outlines one T cell receptor beta chain sequence together with its context. Its antigen target is currently unknown. The record has no base qualities; no much larger clone is one base away. The receptor library was made with 5' RACE. This sample was sequenced with a NextSeq 500. The TCR library protocol attached unique molecular identifiers to individual cDNA molecules to correct for sequencing error and PCR bias. Both TCR alpha and beta chains were sequenced, and tight co-correlation was observed between alpha and beta sequence abundances in each sample. In the paper's pipeline: Decombinator V4 was used to annotate the V gene, J gene and CDR3 of the TCR sequences. TCRs were defined as expanded if a significant change between any two time points was detected under a Poisson model with p below 0.0001. Abundances of TCRs were expressed as counts per million after normalisation to the total number of TCRs sequenced in each sample. TRAV1-2 paired with TRAJ12, TRAJ20 or TRAJ33 defined MAIT TCRs, while TRAV10 paired with TRAJ18 defined iNKT TCRs. VDJdb, accessed 1 November 2021, was searched for CMV, EBV and SARS-CoV-2 annotated TCRs, with TCRs annotated for multiple antigens excluded. TCRdb passed the public sequencing reads through fastp at Q25 and MiXCR, retaining productive beta sequences. All rows with the same CDR3 protein become a single entry with the most common DNA and genes. It is TCRdb's table, rather than the study itself, that gives the V and J calls and clone size. The sample has tens of thousands of distinct CDR3 sequences on record, around 4.6% of them singletons. The ten largest clones represent roughly an eighth of the sample.

This sample stems from a study of early T cells in non-severe SARS-CoV-2 infection (dated by TCRdb to the early 2020s). For the study in its entirety: Because TCR sequencing was done on bulk RNA from unsorted whole blood, the alpha and beta chains could not be paired. What the work shows at the level of the full study, not this receptor alone: VDJdb matching was skewed toward anti-spike CD8 responses and likely underestimated virus-specific expansions, missing private and CD4 specificities.

There are 15 amino acids in the CDR3, from cysteine to phenylalanine inclusive. The entry retains the CDR3 DNA only, 45 bases that are in frame from base 1. Trimming accounts for 0 bases at V and 8 bases at J, while the number of junction bases matched to no gene is 4. The germline V gene specifies SGHVS as CDR1 and FQNEAQ as CDR2. A case-control design nested within a healthcare worker cohort in London, UK, was used, with weekly nasopharyngeal swab PCR tests and blood sampling performed. Healthcare workers were recruited during the week of the UK lockdown, between 23 and 31 March 2020, and followed weekly for up to about 16 weeks.

Sequenced input: whole blood. The receptor comes from an adult who was a healthcare worker with PCR-confirmed SARS-CoV-2 infection or an uninfected control (not recorded which). The chain was built from TRBV7-8 and TRBJ1-4; TRBD1 agrees with 9 junctional bases. CDR3 region: CASSLAGTGKEKLFF. The base sequence is TGTGCCAGCAGCTTAGCCGGGACAGGGAAAGAAAAACTGTTTTTT.